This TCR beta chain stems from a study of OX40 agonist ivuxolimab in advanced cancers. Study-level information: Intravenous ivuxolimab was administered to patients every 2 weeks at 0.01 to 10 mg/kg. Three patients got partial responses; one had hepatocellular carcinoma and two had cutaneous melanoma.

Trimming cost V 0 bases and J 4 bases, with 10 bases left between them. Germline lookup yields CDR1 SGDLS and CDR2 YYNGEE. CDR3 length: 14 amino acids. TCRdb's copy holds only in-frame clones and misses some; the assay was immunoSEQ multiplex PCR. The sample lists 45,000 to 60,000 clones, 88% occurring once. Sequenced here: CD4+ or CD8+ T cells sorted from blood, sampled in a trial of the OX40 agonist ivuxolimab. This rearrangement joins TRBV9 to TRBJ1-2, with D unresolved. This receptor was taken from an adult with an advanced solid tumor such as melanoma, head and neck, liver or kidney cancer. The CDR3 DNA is TGTGCCAGCAGCGTAGGCTCCCTCCCCTATGGCTACACCTTC. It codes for CASSVGSLPYGYTF.